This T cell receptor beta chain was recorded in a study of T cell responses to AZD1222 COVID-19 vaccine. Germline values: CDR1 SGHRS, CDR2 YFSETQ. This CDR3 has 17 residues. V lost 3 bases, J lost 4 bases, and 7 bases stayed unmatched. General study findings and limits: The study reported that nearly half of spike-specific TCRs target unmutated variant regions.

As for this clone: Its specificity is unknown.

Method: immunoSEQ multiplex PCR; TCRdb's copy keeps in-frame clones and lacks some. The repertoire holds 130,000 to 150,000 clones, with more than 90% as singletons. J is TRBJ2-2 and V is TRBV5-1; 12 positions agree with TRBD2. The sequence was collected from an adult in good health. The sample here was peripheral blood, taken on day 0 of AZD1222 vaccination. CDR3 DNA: TGCGCCAGCAGCTCGACTAGCGGGAGAGTCGGCACCGGGGAGCTGTTTTTT. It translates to CASSSTSGRVGTGELFF.